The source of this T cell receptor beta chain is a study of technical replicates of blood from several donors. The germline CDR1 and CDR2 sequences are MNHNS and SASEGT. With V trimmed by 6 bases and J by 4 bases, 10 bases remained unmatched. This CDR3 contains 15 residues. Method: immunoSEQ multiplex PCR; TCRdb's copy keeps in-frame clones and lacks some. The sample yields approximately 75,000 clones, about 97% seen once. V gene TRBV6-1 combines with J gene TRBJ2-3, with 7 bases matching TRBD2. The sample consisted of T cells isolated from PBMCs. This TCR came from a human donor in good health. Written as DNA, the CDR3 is TGTGCCAGCAGATCCTGGGCGGGAGTCCCAGATACGCAGTATTTT. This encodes CASRSWAGVPDTQYF.